The clone carrying this TCR beta chain was observed a handful of times. This entry belongs to a study of T cells in Graves' hyperthyroidism and ophthalmopathy. Stable hyperthyroidism: no ophthalmopathy progression over 18 months of follow-up. Exclusion criteria comprised uncontrolled infection, other autoimmune disease, pregnancy or lactation. Together with thyroid ultrasound, orbital computed tomography, serum thyroxine and TRAb, clinical symptoms were used for diagnoses. PBMCs were obtained from about 9.9 ml fresh peripheral blood. The CDR3 covers 13 residues. Germline V gene data show CDR1 as SNHLY and CDR2 as FYNNEI. The V end lost 7 bases, the J end lost 2 bases, and 9 bases lay between the germline ends. The CDR3 regions of TCR beta were amplified from RNA transcripts. RT-PCR in the first round (using the HTBI primer set) targeted the TCR CDR3. TCRdb called the multiplex PCR reads again in MiXCR, with one record for every CDR3 protein. The sample includes 300,000 to 500,000 distinct CDR3 sequences, about 15% of them seen just once.

The source is a woman between 25 and 40 years old with Graves' hyperthyroidism. The V gene is TRBV2, the J gene TRBJ1-3; D unclear. The sample consisted of blood. The CDR3, as DNA: TGTGCCAGCATGCTAGGTCCTGGAAACACCATATATTTT. Residues: CASMLGPGNTIYF.